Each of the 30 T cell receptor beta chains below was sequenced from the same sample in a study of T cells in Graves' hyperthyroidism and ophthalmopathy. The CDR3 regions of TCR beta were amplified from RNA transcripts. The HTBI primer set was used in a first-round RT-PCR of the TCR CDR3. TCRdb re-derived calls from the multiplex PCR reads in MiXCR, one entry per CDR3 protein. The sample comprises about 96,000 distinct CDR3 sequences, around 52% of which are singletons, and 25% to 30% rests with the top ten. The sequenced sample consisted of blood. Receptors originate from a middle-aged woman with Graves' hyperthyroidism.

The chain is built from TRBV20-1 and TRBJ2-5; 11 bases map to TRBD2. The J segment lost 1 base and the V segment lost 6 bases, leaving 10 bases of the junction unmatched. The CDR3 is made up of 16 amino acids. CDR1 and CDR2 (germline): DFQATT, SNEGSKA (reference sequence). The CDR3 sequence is CSAMGMLAGGQETQYF. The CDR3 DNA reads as TGCAGTGCGATGGGGATGCTAGCGGGAGGCCAAGAGACCCAGTACTTC.

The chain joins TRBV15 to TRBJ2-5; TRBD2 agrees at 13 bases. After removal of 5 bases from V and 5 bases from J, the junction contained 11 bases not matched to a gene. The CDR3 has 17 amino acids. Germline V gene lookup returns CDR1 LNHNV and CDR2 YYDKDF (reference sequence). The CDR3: CATSPPTSGRRLETQYF. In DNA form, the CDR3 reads TGTGCCACCAGCCCGCCGACTAGCGGGAGGAGACTGGAGACCCAGTACTTC.

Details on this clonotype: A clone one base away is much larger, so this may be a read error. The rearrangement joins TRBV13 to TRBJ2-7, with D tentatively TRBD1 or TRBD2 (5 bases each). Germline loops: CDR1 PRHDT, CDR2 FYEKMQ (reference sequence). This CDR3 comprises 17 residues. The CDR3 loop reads CASRRSFPGTPAYGQYF. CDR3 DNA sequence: TGTGCCAGCAGACGCTCCTTTCCCGGGACGCCAGCCTACGGGCAGTACTTC. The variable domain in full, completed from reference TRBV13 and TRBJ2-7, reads AAGVIQSPRHLIKEKRETATLKCYPIPRHDTVYWYQQGPGQDPQFLISFYEKMQSDKGSIPDRFSAQQFSDYHSELNMSSLELGDSALYFCASRRSFPGTPAYGQYFGPGTRLTVT.

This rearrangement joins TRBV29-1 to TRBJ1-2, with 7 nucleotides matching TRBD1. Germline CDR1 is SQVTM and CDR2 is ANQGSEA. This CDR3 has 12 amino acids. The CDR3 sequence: CVADRIGYGYTF. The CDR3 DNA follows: TGCGTCGCGGACAGGATCGGCTATGGCTACACCTTC.

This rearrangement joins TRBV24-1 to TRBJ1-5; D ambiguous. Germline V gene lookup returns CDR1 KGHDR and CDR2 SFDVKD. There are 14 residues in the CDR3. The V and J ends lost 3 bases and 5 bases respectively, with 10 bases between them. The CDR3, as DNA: TGTGCCACCAGTGATGGGATAATAGATCAGCCCCAGCATTTT. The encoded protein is CATSDGIIDQPQHF.

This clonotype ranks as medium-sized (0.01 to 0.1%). The DNA for the CDR3 is TGCAGCGTTGGGGCAGGAGGTAATTCACCCCTCCACTTT. As protein: CSVGAGGNSPLHF. J is TRBJ1-6 and V is TRBV29-1; D unresolved. V was shortened by 4 bases and J by 6 bases, with 10 bases between the two germline ends. CDR1 and CDR2 from the germline V gene are SQVTM and ANQGSEA. The CDR3 covers 13 residues.

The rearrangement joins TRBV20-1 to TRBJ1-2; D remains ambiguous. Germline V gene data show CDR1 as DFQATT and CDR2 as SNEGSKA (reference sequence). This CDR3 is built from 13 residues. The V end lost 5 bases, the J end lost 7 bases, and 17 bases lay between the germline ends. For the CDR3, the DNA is TGCAGTGCTCCTAGGACTAGCGGGAGTGGCTACACCTTC. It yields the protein CSAPRTSGSGYTF.

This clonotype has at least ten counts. The CDR3 loop reads CASSTRRGGNYEQYF. CDR3 coding DNA: TGTGCCAGCAGTACCCGCCGAGGGGGAAACTACGAGCAGTACTTC. This chain uses TRBV7-2 with TRBJ2-7; weak D call: TRBD1 (6 bases). The CDR3 has 15 amino acids. V lost 6 bases to trimming and J lost 3 bases, with 18 bases between them. CDR1 is SGHTA and CDR2 is FQGNSA in the germline V gene. The variable domain in full, with the rest retrieved from reference TRBV7-2 and TRBJ2-7, is GAGVSQSPSNKVTEKGKDVELRCDPISGHTALYWYRQSLGQGLEFLIYFQGNSAPDKSGLPSDRFSAERTGGSVSTLTIQRTQQEDSAVYLCASSTRRGGNYEQYFGPGTRLTVT.

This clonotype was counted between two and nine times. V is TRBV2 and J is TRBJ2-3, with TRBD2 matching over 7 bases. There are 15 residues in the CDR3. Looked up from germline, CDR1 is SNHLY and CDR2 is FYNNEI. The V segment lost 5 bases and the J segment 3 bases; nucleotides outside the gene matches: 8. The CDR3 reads CASSRAGVDTDTQYF. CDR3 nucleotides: TGTGCCAGCAGTCGGGCGGGAGTGGATACAGATACGCAGTATTTT. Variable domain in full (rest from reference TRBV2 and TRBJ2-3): EPEVTQTPSHQVTQMGQEVILRCVPISNHLYFYWYRQILGQKVEFLVSFYNNEISEKSEIFDDQFSVERPDGSNFTLKIRSTKLEDSAMYFCASSRAGVDTDTQYFGPGTRLTVL.

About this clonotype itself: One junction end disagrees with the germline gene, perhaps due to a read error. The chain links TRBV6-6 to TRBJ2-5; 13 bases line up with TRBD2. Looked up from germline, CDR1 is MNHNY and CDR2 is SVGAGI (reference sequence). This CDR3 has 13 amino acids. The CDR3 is CASNPLGLAGEEF. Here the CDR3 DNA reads TGTGCCAGCAACCCCCTCGGACTAGCGGGAGAAGAATTC.

CDR3 in amino acids: CASQPLARQETQYF. CDR3 bases: TGCGCCAGCCAGCCCCTAGCACGGCAAGAGACCCAGTACTTC. The genes are TRBV10-2 and TRBJ2-5; a possible D gene is TRBD2 (5 bases). CDR3 size: 14 residues. Germline loops: CDR1 WSHSY, CDR2 SAAADI. V was pared by 8 bases and J by 2 bases, with 15 bases between.

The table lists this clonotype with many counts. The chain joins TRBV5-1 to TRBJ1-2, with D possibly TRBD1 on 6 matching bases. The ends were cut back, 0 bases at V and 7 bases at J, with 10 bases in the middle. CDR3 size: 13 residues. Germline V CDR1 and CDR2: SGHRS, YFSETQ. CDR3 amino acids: CASSLEQGLGYTF. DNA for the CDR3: TGCGCCAGCAGCTTGGAGCAGGGGCTTGGCTACACCTTC.

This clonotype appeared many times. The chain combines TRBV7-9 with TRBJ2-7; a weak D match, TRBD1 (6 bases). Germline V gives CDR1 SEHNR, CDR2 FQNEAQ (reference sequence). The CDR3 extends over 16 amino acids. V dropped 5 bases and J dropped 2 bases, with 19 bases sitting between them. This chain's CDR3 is CASSPPTGTSTYEQYF. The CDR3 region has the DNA TGTGCCAGCAGCCCACCCACCGGGACATCTACCTACGAGCAGTACTTC. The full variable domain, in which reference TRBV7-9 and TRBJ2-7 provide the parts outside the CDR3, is DTGVSQNPRHKITKRGQNVTFRCDPISEHNRLYWYRQTLGQGPEFLTYFQNEAQLEKSRLLSDRFSAERPKGSFSTLEIQRTEQGDSAMYLCASSPPTGTSTYEQYFGPGTRLTVT.

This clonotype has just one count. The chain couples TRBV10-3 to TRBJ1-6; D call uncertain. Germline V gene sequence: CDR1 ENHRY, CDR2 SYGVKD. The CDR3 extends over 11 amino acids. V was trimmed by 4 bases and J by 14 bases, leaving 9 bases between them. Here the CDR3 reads CAISGGRALHF. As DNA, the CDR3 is TGTGCCATCAGTGGTGGGAGGGCCCTCCACTTT.

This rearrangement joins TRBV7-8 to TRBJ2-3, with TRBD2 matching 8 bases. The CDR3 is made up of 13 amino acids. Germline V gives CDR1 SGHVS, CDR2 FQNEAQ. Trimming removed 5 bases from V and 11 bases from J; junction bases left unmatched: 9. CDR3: CASSQPSGRMQYF. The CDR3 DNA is TGTGCCAGCAGCCAACCAAGCGGGAGAATGCAGTATTTT.

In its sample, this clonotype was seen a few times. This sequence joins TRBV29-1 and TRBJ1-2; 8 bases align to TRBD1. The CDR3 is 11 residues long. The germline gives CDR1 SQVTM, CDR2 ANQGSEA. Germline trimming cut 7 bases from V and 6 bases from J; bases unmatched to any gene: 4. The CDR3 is CSETGDHGYTF. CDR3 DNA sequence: TGCAGCGAGACAGGGGATCATGGCTACACCTTC.

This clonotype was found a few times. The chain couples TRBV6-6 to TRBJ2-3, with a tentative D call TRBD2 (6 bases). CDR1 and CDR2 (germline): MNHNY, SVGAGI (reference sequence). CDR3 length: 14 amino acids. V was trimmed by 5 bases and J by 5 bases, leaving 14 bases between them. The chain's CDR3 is CASSPTSSRDTQYF. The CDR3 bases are TGTGCCAGCAGTCCTACTAGCAGTCGAGATACGCAGTATTTT.

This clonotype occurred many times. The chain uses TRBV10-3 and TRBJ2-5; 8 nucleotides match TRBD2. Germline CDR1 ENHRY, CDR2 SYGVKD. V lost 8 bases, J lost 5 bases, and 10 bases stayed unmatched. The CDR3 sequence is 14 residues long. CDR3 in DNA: TGTGCCATCGGCTCAGCGGGAGATTTGGAGACCCAGTACTTC. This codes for CAIGSAGDLETQYF.

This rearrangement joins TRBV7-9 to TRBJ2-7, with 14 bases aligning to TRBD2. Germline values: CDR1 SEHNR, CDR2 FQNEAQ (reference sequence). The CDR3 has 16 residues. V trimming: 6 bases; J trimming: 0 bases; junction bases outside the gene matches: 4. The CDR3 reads CASSWGLAGASYEQYF. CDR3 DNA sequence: TGTGCCAGCAGTTGGGGACTAGCGGGAGCCTCCTACGAGCAGTACTTC.

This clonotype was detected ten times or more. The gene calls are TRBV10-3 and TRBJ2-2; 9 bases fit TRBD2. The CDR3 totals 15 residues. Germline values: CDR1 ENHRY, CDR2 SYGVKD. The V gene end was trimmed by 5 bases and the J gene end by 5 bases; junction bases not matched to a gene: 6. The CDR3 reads CAISWGLAGTGELFF. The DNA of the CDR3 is TGTGCCATCAGTTGGGGACTAGCTGGAACCGGGGAGCTGTTTTTT.

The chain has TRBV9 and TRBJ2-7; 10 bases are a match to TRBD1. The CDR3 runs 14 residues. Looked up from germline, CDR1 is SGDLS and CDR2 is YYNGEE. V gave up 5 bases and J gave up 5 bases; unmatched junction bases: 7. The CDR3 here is CASRLGQGGHEQYF. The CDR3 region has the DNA TGTGCCAGCAGACTAGGACAGGGGGGCCACGAGCAGTACTTC.

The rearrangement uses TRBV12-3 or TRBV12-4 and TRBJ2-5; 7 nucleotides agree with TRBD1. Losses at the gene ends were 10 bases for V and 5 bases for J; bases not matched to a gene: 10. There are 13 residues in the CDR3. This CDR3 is CATDTGAAETQYF. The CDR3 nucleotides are TGTGCCACCGACACAGGGGCAGCGGAGACCCAGTACTTC.

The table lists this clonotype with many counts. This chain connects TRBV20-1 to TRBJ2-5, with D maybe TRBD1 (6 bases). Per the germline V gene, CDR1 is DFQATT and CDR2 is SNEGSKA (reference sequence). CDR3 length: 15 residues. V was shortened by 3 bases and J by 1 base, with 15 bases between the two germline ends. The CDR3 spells CSASSLWGPQETQYF. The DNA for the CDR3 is TGCAGTGCTAGCTCCCTTTGGGGGCCCCAAGAGACCCAGTACTTC.

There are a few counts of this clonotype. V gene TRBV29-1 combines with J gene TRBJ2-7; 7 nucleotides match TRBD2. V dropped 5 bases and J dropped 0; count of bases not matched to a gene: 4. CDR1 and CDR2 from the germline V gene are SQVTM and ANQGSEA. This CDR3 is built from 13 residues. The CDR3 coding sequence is TGCAGCGTTACTAGCGAGAGCTCCTACGAGCAGTACTTC. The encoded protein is CSVTSESSYEQYF.

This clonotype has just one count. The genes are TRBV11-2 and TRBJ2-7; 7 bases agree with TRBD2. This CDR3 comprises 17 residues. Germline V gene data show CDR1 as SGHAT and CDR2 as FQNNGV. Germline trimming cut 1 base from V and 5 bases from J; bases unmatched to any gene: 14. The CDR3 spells CASSLGSSGEVWDEQYF. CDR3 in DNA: TGTGCCAGCAGCTTAGGATCTAGCGGAGAGGTGTGGGACGAGCAGTACTTC.

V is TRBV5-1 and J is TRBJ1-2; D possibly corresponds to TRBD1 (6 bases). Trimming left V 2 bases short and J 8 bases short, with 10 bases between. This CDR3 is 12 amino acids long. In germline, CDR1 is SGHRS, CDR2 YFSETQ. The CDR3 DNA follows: TGCGCCAGCAGCTTCGGGGGGCTAGGCTACACCTTC. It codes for CASSFGGLGYTF. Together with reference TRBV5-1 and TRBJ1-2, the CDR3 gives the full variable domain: KAGVTQTPRYLIKTRGQQVTLSCSPISGHRSVSWYQQTPGQGLQFLFEYFSETQRNKGNFPGRFSGRQFSNSRSEMNVSTLELGDSALYLCASSFGGLGYTFGSGTRLTVV.

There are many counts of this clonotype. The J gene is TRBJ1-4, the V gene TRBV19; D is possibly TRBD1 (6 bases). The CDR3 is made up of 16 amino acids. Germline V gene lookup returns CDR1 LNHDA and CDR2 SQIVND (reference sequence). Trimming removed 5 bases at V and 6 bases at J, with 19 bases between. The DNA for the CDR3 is TGTGCCAGTAGTGCGCCGGGACATGAGGTTGATGAAAAACTGTTTTTT. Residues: CASSAPGHEVDEKLFF.

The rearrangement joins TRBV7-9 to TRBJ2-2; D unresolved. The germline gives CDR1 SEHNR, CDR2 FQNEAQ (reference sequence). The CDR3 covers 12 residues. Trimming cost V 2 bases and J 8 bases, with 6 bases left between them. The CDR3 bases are TGTGCCAGCAGCTTATTGGCAGGGGAGCTGTTTTTT. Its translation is CASSLLAGELFF. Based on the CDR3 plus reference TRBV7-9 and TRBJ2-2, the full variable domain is DTGVSQNPRHKITKRGQNVTFRCDPISEHNRLYWYRQTLGQGPEFLTYFQNEAQLEKSRLLSDRFSAERPKGSFSTLEIQRTEQGDSAMYLCASSLLAGELFFGEGSRLTVL.

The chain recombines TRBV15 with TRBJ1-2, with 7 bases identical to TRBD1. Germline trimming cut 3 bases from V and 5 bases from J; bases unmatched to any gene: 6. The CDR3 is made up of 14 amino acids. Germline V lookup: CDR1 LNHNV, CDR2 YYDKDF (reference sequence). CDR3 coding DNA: TGTGCCACCAGCAGCCAAGGGACAGAATATGGCTACACCTTC. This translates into CATSSQGTEYGYTF.

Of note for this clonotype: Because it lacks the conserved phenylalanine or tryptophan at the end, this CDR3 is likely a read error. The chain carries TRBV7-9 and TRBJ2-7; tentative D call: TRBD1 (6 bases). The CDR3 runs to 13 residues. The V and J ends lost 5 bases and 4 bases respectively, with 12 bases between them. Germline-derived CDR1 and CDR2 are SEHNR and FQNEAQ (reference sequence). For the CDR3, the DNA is TGTGCCAGCAGCCGAACAGGGTCTTACGAGCAGTACCTC. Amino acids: CASSRTGSYEQYL.